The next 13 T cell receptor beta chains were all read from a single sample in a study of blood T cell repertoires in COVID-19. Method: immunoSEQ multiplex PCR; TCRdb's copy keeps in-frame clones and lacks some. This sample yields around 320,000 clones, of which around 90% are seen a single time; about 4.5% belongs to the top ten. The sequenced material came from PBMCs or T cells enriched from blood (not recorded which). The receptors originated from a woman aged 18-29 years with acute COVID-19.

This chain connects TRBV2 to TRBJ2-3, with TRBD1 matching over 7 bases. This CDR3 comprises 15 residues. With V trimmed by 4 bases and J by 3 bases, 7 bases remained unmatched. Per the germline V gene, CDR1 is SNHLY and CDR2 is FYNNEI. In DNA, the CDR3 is TGTGCCAGCAGTGGGGTAGGGGGCTTTACAGATACGCAGTATTTT. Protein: CASSGVGGFTDTQYF. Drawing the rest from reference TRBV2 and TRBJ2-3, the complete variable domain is EPEVTQTPSHQVTQMGQEVILRCVPISNHLYFYWYRQILGQKVEFLVSFYNNEISEKSEIFDDQFSVERPDGSNFTLKIRSTKLEDSAMYFCASSGVGGFTDTQYFGPGTRLTVL.

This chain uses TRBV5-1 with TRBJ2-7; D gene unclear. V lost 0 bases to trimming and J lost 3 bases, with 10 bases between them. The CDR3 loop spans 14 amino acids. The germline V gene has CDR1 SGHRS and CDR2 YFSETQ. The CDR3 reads CASSLGQAIYEQYF. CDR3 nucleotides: TGCGCCAGCAGCTTGGGGCAGGCGATCTACGAGCAGTACTTC. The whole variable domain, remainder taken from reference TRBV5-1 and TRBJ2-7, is KAGVTQTPRYLIKTRGQQVTLSCSPISGHRSVSWYQQTPGQGLQFLFEYFSETQRNKGNFPGRFSGRQFSNSRSEMNVSTLELGDSALYLCASSLGQAIYEQYFGPGTRLTVT.

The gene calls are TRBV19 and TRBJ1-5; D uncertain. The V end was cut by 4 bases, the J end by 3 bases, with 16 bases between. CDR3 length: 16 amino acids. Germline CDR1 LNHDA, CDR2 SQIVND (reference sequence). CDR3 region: CASSTSQRIVNQPQHF. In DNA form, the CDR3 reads TGTGCCAGTAGTACCTCGCAGCGGATCGTCAATCAGCCCCAGCATTTT.

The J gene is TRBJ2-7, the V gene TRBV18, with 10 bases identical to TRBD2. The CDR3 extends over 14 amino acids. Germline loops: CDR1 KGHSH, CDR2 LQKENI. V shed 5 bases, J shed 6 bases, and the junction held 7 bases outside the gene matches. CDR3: CASSVSGRAAEQYF. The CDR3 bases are TGTGCCAGCTCAGTCAGCGGGAGGGCCGCCGAGCAGTACTTC. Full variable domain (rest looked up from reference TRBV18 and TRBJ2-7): NAGVMQNPRHLVRRRGQEARLRCSPMKGHSHVYWYRQLPEEGLKFMVYLQKENIIDESGMPKERFSAEFPKEGPSILRIQQVVRGDSAAYFCASSVSGRAAEQYFGPGTRLTVT.

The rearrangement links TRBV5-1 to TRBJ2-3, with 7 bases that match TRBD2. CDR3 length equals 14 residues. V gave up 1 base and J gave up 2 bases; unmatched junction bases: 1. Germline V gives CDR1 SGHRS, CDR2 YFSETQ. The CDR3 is CASSLSGTTDTQYF. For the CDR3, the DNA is TGCGCCAGCAGCTTGAGCGGGACCACAGATACGCAGTATTTT.

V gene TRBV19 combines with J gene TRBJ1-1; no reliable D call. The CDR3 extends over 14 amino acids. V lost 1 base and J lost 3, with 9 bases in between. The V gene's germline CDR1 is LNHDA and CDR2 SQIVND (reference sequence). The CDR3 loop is CASSIGGEDTEAFF. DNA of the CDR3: TGTGCCAGTAGTATAGGTGGGGAGGACACTGAAGCTTTCTTT.

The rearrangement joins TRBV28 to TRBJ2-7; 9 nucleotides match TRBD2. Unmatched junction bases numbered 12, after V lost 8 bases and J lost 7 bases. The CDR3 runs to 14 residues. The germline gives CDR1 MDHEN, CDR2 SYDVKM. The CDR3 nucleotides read TGTGCCAGCGCCTCAGCGGGAGGACATCTAGAGCAGTACTTC. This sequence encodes CASASAGGHLEQYF.

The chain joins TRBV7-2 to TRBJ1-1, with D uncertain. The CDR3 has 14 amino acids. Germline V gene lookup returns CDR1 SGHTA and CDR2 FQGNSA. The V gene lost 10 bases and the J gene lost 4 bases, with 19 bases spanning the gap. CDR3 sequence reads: CATQLSMGSTEAFF. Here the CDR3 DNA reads TGTGCCACCCAGCTAAGTATGGGCAGCACTGAAGCTTTCTTT. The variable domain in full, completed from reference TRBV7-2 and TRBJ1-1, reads GAGVSQSPSNKVTEKGKDVELRCDPISGHTALYWYRQSLGQGLEFLIYFQGNSAPDKSGLPSDRFSAERTGGSVSTLTIQRTQQEDSAVYLCATQLSMGSTEAFFGQGTRLTVV.

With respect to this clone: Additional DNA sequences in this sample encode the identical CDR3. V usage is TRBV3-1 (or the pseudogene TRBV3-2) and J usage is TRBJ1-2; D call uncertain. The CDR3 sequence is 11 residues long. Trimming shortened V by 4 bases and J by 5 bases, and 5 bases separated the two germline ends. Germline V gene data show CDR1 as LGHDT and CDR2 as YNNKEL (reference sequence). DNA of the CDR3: TGTGCCAGCAGCCCGGGTTATGGCTACACCTTC. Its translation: CASSPGYGYTF.

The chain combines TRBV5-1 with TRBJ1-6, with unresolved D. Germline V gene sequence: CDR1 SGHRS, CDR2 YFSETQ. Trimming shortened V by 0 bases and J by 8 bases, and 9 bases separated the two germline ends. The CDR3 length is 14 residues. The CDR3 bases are TGCGCCAGCAGCTTGGATTACACCGATTCACCCCTCCACTTT. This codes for CASSLDYTDSPLHF.

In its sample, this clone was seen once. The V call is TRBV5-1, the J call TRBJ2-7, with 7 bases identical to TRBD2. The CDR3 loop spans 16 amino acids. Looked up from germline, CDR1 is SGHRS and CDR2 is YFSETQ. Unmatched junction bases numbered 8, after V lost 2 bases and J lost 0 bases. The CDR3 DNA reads TGCGCCAGCAGCTTTGGCGGCGGGGGAGGCTCCTACGAGCAGTACTTC. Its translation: CASSFGGGGGSYEQYF.

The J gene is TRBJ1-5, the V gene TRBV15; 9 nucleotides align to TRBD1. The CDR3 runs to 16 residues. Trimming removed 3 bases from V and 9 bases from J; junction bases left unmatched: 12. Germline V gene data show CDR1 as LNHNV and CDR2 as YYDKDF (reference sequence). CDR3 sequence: CATSSARDREWRPQHF. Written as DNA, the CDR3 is TGTGCCACCAGCAGCGCCCGGGACAGGGAGTGGAGGCCCCAGCATTTT.

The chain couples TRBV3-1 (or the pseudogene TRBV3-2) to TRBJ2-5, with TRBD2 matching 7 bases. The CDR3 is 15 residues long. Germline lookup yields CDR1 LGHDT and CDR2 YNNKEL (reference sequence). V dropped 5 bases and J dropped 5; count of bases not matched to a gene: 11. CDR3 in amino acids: CASSRRGRAEETQYF. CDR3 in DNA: TGTGCCAGCAGCAGGAGAGGGAGGGCCGAGGAGACCCAGTACTTC.